This T cell receptor beta chain was identified in a study of OX40 agonist ivuxolimab in advanced cancers. At the level of the study: Subjects had a mean age of around 60 years, with a range of roughly 23 to 80; just over 80% were male.

Sequencing used immunoSEQ multiplex PCR; TCRdb keeps in-frame clones, though not all of them. This table holds 55,000 to 65,000 clones, more than 80% found once. Germline V gene data show CDR1 as SGHAT and CDR2 as FQDESV (reference sequence). This CDR3 spans 18 amino acids. V lost 7 bases, J lost 4 bases, and 18 bases stayed unmatched. Sequences were derived from CD4+ or CD8+ T cells sorted from blood, sampled in a trial of the OX40 agonist ivuxolimab. This chain links TRBV11-1 with TRBJ1-1; 10 bases fit TRBD1. The source of this sequence is an adult with an advanced solid tumor such as melanoma, head and neck, liver or kidney cancer. The CDR3 coding sequence is TGTGCCAGCATACGGGGACAGGGGAGGATGTTAGGGGGCACTGAAGCTTTCTTT. Residues: CASIRGQGRMLGGTEAFF.